What follows is one TCR beta chain and its context. Ten immunoSEQ deep assay plates were used to sequence the DNA of unsorted PBMCs. This table comes from immunoSEQ multiplex PCR, and its TCRdb copy is limited to in-frame clones, with some not included. The sample includes 400,000 to 600,000 clones, approximately 79% of them seen just once. Those who donated were healthy HIV-negative adults, with no recent acute infections or vaccinations reported. This specimen belongs to a study of shared clonotypes between healthy human individuals. The germline CDR1 and CDR2 sequences are SGHNT and YYREEE (reference sequence). The V and J ends lost 0 bases and 2 bases respectively, with 11 bases between them. CDR3 length: 15 amino acids.

The clonotype originates from a woman between 40 and 55 years old in good health. Some clones in this sample may be carry-over from other donors' samples. The sample consisted of PBMCs. V usage is TRBV5-4 and J usage is TRBJ2-5; weak D call: TRBD2 (6 bases). The CDR3 reads CASSLGGSGQETQYF. CDR3 DNA: TGTGCCAGCAGCTTGGGGGGTAGCGGACAAGAGACCCAGTACTTC.